This TCR beta chain was identified in a study of T-cell reconstitution after alpha-beta-depleted transplantation in children. The study's findings and limits: The authors attributed T-cell counts and diversity one year after transplant mostly to newly produced T cells. Elevated TCRbeta diversity at day 60 was traced, in some patients, to surviving recipient T cells and thymic progenitors. There were reportedly several hundred expanded graft clones from which alpha-beta T cells came about two months after transplant.

In regard to this clonotype: What it binds is unknown.

This CDR3 has 14 amino acids. Molecular barcoding with unique molecular identifiers was used for the TCRbeta library. TCRdb re-derived calls from the PCR reads in MiXCR, one entry per CDR3 protein. This sample has 97,000 or so distinct CDR3 sequences, with about 5.6% found just once. V and J are TRBV21-1 and TRBJ1-1. TRBV21-1 is annotated as a pseudogene. The sequences come from PBMCs, mostly from graft donor cells, collected 60 days after TCRalphabeta/CD19-depleted stem cell transplant. The sequence was collected from a female patient aged 2-9 years who had a stem cell transplant for Fanconi anemia, so the T cells may come from the graft donor. The CDR3: CASSKGPLNTEAFF. CDR3 DNA: TGTGCCAGCAGCAAGGGGCCCCTGAACACTGAAGCTTTCTTT.